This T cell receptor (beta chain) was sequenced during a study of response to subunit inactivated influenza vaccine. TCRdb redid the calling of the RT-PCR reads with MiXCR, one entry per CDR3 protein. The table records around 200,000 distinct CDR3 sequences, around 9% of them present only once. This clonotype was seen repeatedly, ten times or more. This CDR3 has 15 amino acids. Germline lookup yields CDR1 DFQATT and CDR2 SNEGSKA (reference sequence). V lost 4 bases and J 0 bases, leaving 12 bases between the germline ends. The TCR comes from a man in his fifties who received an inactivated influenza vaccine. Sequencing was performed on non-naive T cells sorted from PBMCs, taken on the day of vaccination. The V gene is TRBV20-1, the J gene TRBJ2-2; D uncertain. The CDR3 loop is CSAKEWAANTGELFF. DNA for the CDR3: TGCAGTGCTAAGGAATGGGCGGCGAACACCGGGGAGCTGTTTTTT.